The clone carrying this T cell receptor beta chain was picked up a small number of times. Its antigen is currently unknown. The data belong to a study of OX40 agonist ivuxolimab in advanced cancers. Study summary: Age averaged around 54 years (range roughly 23 to 85), and 82.7% were male. Broader study findings: Doses of 0.1 to 3.0 mg/kg were accompanied by clonal expansion of CD4+ and CD8+ blood T cells by week 6.

Profiling relied on immunoSEQ multiplex PCR, and the TCRdb table lists in-frame clones only, not all of them. The sample comprises fewer than 65,000 clones, 65% to 90% of which are singletons, and around 3.8% rests with the top ten. Trimming pared 7 bases from V and 7 bases from J, leaving 14 bases between. Germline CDR1 is MNHNS and CDR2 is SASEGT. The CDR3 totals 13 residues. This sequence joins TRBV6-1 and TRBJ1-5, with D possibly matching TRBD1 (5 bases). The specimen comprised CD4+ or CD8+ T cells sorted from blood, sampled in a trial of the OX40 agonist ivuxolimab. The sequence derives from an adult with an advanced solid tumor such as melanoma, head and neck, liver or kidney cancer. CDR3 nucleotide sequence: TGTGCCAGCACCGCAGGGTCTGGACAGCCCCAGCATTTT. Translating it yields CASTAGSGQPQHF.